The 5 T cell receptor beta chains below were found in one sample sequenced in a study of T cell responses to AZD1222 COVID-19 vaccine listed by TCRdb under 2021. The library was built by means of the immunoSEQ multiplex PCR assay. In its TCRdb copy, this immuneACCESS table keeps in-frame sequences only and misses some clones. Where compared with another copy, unresolved V genes explain less than half of these, and the others have no known cause. The table for this sample lists some 49,000 clones; approximately 80% of them were counted only once. Clones ranked in the top ten supply 5.5% to 8% of the sample. The time point label for this specimen denotes: baseline before first vaccination. Sequences were derived from peripheral blood, sampled on day 0 of AZD1222 vaccination. These receptors were obtained from an adult in good health.

The chain couples TRBV29-1 to TRBJ1-2; 8 bases line up with TRBD1. CDR1 is SQVTM and CDR2 is ANQGSEA in the germline V gene. CDR3 length: 15 residues. With 2 bases clipped from V and 5 bases from J, the junction kept 10 bases outside the gene matches. CDR3 sequence (DNA): TGCAGCGTTGAAAATATGCGTAACAGGGGGTATGGCTACACCTTC. As protein: CSVENMRNRGYGYTF.

This clone is a singleton in its sample. The gene calls are TRBV13 and TRBJ1-2; the match to TRBD1 covers 7 bases. V shed 5 bases and J 9 bases; nucleotides not matched to a gene: 9. CDR3 length: 13 residues. Germline lookup yields CDR1 PRHDT and CDR2 FYEKMQ (reference sequence). In DNA form, the CDR3 reads TGTGCCAGCAGCCCGAGACAGGGTGAACGCTACACCTTC. Translated, it gives CASSPRQGERYTF.

This chain joins TRBV9 and TRBJ2-1; no clear D gene. Germline loops: CDR1 SGDLS, CDR2 YYNGEE. The CDR3 is made up of 14 amino acids. V lost 0 bases and J lost 9, with 13 bases in between. CDR3 amino acids: CASSVDLTPGEQFF. The CDR3 DNA follows: TGTGCCAGCAGCGTAGATTTAACCCCCGGTGAGCAGTTCTTC.

This clone appeared a single time. The rearrangement uses TRBV19 and TRBJ2-5, with 7 bases fitting TRBD1. V was clipped by 1 base and J by 2 bases; unmatched bases: 1. Per the germline V gene, CDR1 is LNHDA and CDR2 is SQIVND (reference sequence). This CDR3 region has 14 residues. Written as DNA, the CDR3 is TGTGCCAGTAGTATAGGGGGACAGCAAGAGACCCAGTACTTC. Its translation is CASSIGGQQETQYF.

J is TRBJ1-2 and V is TRBV6-5; TRBD1 aligns across 8 bases. Germline V lookup: CDR1 MNHEY, CDR2 SVGAGI. The CDR3 loop spans 14 amino acids. The J segment lost 6 bases and the V segment lost 6 bases, leaving 9 bases of the junction unmatched. The CDR3 loop reads CASSRRQGKDGYTF. CDR3 coding DNA: TGTGCCAGCAGCCGGCGACAGGGGAAGGATGGCTACACCTTC.